This is a list of T cell receptor beta chains from one sample in a study of blood T cell repertoires in COVID-19. Libraries were prepared by immunoSEQ multiplex PCR; TCRdb keeps only in-frame clonotypes and omits some of them. The table has 300,000 to 450,000 clones, about nine tenths seen once. The sample consisted of peripheral blood. The receptor source for this set is a woman aged 60-75 years with COVID-19, enrolled during active disease. Both conserved end residues are part of each CDR3. D genes are given only for firm matches. A row's size may be missing; if present it is once, few, many or a size class.

V gene: TRBV12-5; clone size: -; J gene: TRBJ1-5; D gene: -; CDR3 DNA: TGTGCTAGTGGTTTGGGCCAGGTCATAAATCAGCCCCAGCATTTT; CDR3 protein: CASGLGQVINQPQHF
V gene: TRBV5-4; clone size: -; J gene: TRBJ2-1; D gene: TRBD2; CDR3 DNA: TGTGCCAGCAGCTTGCGACTAGCGGGGGACAATGAGCAGTTCTTC; CDR3 protein: CASSLRLAGDNEQFF
V gene: TRBV7-8; clone size: -; J gene: TRBJ2-5; D gene: -; CDR3 DNA: TGTGCCAGCAGCTTAGGGGGCGTGGAGACCCAGTACTTC; CDR3 protein: CASSLGGVETQYF
V gene: TRBV6-6; clone size: -; J gene: TRBJ1-4; D gene: -; CDR3 DNA: TGTGCCAGCAGTTCGTCCGCGGGGAGGGAAAAACTGTTTTTT; CDR3 protein: CASSSSAGREKLFF
V gene: TRBV4-1; clone size: -; J gene: TRBJ2-7; D gene: -; CDR3 DNA: TGCGCCAGCAGCCAACCAGGCCCCTACGAGCAGTACTTC; CDR3 protein: CASSQPGPYEQYF
V gene: TRBV7-2; clone size: -; J gene: TRBJ2-5; D gene: TRBD2; CDR3 DNA: TGTGCCAGCAGCTTAGGTCCGGGGGGGGGCTTATCAGAGACCCAGTACTTC; CDR3 protein: CASSLGPGGGLSETQYF
V gene: TRBV28; clone size: -; J gene: TRBJ1-6; D gene: -; CDR3 DNA: TGTGCCAGCAGTCTATTTACGGGGGGTCCGGGGGGTGCCCTCCACTTT; CDR3 protein: CASSLFTGGPGGALHF
V gene: TRBV9; clone size: -; J gene: TRBJ2-7; D gene: TRBD1; CDR3 DNA: TGTGCCAGCAGCCTTACAGGGGGTGAATCGGGAGAGCAGTACTTC; CDR3 protein: CASSLTGGESGEQYF
V gene: TRBV30; clone size: -; J gene: TRBJ1-4; D gene: -; CDR3 DNA: TGTGCCTGGAGTGTATCTTGGCGGGCTTATACAACTAATGAAAAACTGTTTTTT; CDR3 protein: CAWSVSWRAYTTNEKLFF
V gene: TRBV5-5; clone size: -; J gene: TRBJ1-2; D gene: TRBD1; CDR3 DNA: TGTGCCAGCAGCTTGGCCTTACAGGGGGCGAATGGCTACACCTTC; CDR3 protein: CASSLALQGANGYTF
V gene: TRBV9; clone size: -; J gene: TRBJ1-1; D gene: -; CDR3 DNA: TGTGCCAGCAGTCGGGGGGCGACTGAAGCTTTCTTT; CDR3 protein: CASSRGATEAFF
V gene: TRBV5-4; clone size: -; J gene: TRBJ1-3; D gene: -; CDR3 DNA: TGTGCCAGCAGCCGGTCGCGGGAAGGAAACACCATATATTTT; CDR3 protein: CASSRSREGNTIYF
V gene: TRBV6-5; clone size: once; J gene: TRBJ1-1; D gene: -; CDR3 DNA: TGTGCCAGCAGTATACTTCCAGGGAGGGCTGAAGCTTTCTTT; CDR3 protein: CASSILPGRAEAFF
V gene: TRBV5-1; clone size: once; J gene: TRBJ2-5; D gene: -; CDR3 DNA: TGCGCCAGCAGCTTGCAGGGTGAGACCCAGTACTTC; CDR3 protein: CASSLQGETQYF
V gene: TRBV7-2; clone size: -; J gene: TRBJ1-3; D gene: -; CDR3 DNA: TGTGCCAGCAGCTTAGGCGTCCAGGGACTAGTCGACACCATATATTTT; CDR3 protein: CASSLGVQGLVDTIYF
V gene: TRBV5-1; clone size: -; J gene: TRBJ2-7; D gene: TRBD1; CDR3 DNA: TGCGCCAGCAGCTCCGGGACAGGCTCCTACGAGCAGTACTTC; CDR3 protein: CASSSGTGSYEQYF
V gene: TRBV24-1; clone size: -; J gene: TRBJ2-1; D gene: TRBD1; CDR3 DNA: TGTGCCACCAGTGACCGGACAGGAGGCAATGAGCAGTTCTTC; CDR3 protein: CATSDRTGGNEQFF
V gene: TRBV7-9; clone size: -; J gene: TRBJ1-4; D gene: TRBD1; CDR3 DNA: TGTGCCAGCAGCCCGCGGACAGGGATCACTGAAAAACTGTTTTTT; CDR3 protein: CASSPRTGITEKLFF
V gene: TRBV28; clone size: -; J gene: TRBJ1-5; D gene: -; CDR3 DNA: TGTGCCAGCAGTCGGCGGGGGGATAGCAATCAGCCCCAGCATTTT; CDR3 protein: CASSRRGDSNQPQHF
V gene: TRBV7-3; clone size: -; J gene: TRBJ1-2; D gene: TRBD1; CDR3 DNA: TGTGCCAGCAGCGAGGACAGGGGGCGCAACTATGGCTACACCTTC; CDR3 protein: CASSEDRGRNYGYTF
V gene: TRBV7-8; clone size: -; J gene: TRBJ2-3; D gene: TRBD1; CDR3 DNA: TGTGCCTCTAGGCCGGGGACAGGGAGCGCAGATACGCAGTATTTT; CDR3 protein: CASRPGTGSADTQYF
V gene: TRBV4-2; clone size: -; J gene: TRBJ1-2; D gene: -; CDR3 DNA: TGTGCCAGCAGCCAAGATGGGCGGGGGGAGGATGGCTACACCTTC; CDR3 protein: CASSQDGRGEDGYTF
V gene: TRBV2; clone size: -; J gene: TRBJ1-6; D gene: -; CDR3 DNA: TGTGCCAGCACCCCCCGACAGAGCTCCTATAATTCACCCCTCCACTTT; CDR3 protein: CASTPRQSSYNSPLHF
V gene: TRBV30; clone size: -; J gene: TRBJ2-1; D gene: TRBD2; CDR3 DNA: TGTGCCTGGAAGGTAGCGGGGGGCCTTAACTACAATGAGCAGTTCTTC; CDR3 protein: CAWKVAGGLNYNEQFF
V gene: TRBV28; clone size: -; J gene: TRBJ2-2; D gene: TRBD2; CDR3 DNA: TGTGCCAGCATCCGGGGGGGACAAAACACCGGGGAGCTGTTTTTT; CDR3 protein: CASIRGGQNTGELFF
V gene: TRBV9; clone size: once; J gene: TRBJ2-7; D gene: -; CDR3 DNA: TGTGCCAGCAGCAGCACAGGTGGCTACGAGCAGTACTTC; CDR3 protein: CASSSTGGYEQYF
V gene: TRBV6-1; clone size: few; J gene: TRBJ1-3; D gene: -; CDR3 DNA: TGTGCCAGCAGTGAAAGGGGCCCAACATCCTTCTCTGGAAACACCATATATTTT; CDR3 protein: CASSERGPTSFSGNTIYF
V gene: TRBV19; clone size: -; J gene: TRBJ1-3; D gene: -; CDR3 DNA: TGTGCCACTTCAGGGGCTGGAAACACCATATATTTT; CDR3 protein: CATSGAGNTIYF
V gene: TRBV7-3; clone size: -; J gene: TRBJ2-3; D gene: -; CDR3 DNA: TGTGCCAGCAGCCCGACATATACTAGCACAGATACGCAGTATTTT; CDR3 protein: CASSPTYTSTDTQYF
V gene: TRBV30; clone size: -; J gene: TRBJ2-3; D gene: TRBD1; CDR3 DNA: TGTGCCTGGACCCTTGGACAGGCTGACGGCACAGATACGCAGTATTTT; CDR3 protein: CAWTLGQADGTDTQYF
V gene: TRBV19; clone size: -; J gene: TRBJ1-4; D gene: TRBD1; CDR3 DNA: TGTGCCAGTAGTATTTGGACAGGGGGGGATGAAAAACTGTTTTTT; CDR3 protein: CASSIWTGGDEKLFF
V gene: TRBV3-1/TRBV3-2; clone size: -; J gene: TRBJ2-4; D gene: TRBD2; CDR3 DNA: TGTGCCAGCAGCCAAGTTGAGCGGGGCCCACAAAACATTCAGTACTTC; CDR3 protein: CASSQVERGPQNIQYF
V gene: TRBV2; clone size: -; J gene: TRBJ1-2; D gene: -; CDR3 DNA: TGTGCCAGCACCGACGGGGGGAGCCGTGGCTACACCTTC; CDR3 protein: CASTDGGSRGYTF
V gene: TRBV3-1/TRBV3-2; clone size: -; J gene: TRBJ2-5; D gene: TRBD2; CDR3 DNA: TGTGCCAGCAGCCAAGAGGGGAGCGGGGGCAGGGAGACCCAGTACTTC; CDR3 protein: CASSQEGSGGRETQYF
V gene: TRBV19; clone size: -; J gene: TRBJ1-5; D gene: TRBD1; CDR3 DNA: TGTGCCAGTAGTATAGGGACAGGGGTGGGCAATCAGCCCCAGCATTTT; CDR3 protein: CASSIGTGVGNQPQHF
V gene: TRBV12-3/TRBV12-4; clone size: -; J gene: TRBJ1-2; D gene: TRBD1; CDR3 DNA: TGTGCCAGCAGTCGGGACAGTCCAGGCTACACCTTC; CDR3 protein: CASSRDSPGYTF
V gene: TRBV7-9; clone size: -; J gene: TRBJ2-2; D gene: -; CDR3 DNA: TGTGCCAGCAGCTTATTCGGGTCAGCCGGGGAGCTGTTTTTT; CDR3 protein: CASSLFGSAGELFF
V gene: TRBV29-1; clone size: -; J gene: TRBJ1-2; D gene: TRBD1; CDR3 DNA: TGCAGCGGTGGGACAGGGGGTGGCTACACCTTC; CDR3 protein: CSGGTGGGYTF
V gene: TRBV28; clone size: -; J gene: TRBJ1-1; D gene: -; CDR3 DNA: TGTGCCAGCAGTCAAGGCCCTAGAGGCACTGAAGCTTTCTTT; CDR3 protein: CASSQGPRGTEAFF
V gene: TRBV6-5; clone size: -; J gene: TRBJ1-5; D gene: -; CDR3 DNA: TGTGCCAGCAGGTCACGAGAGAATCAGCCCCAGCATTTT; CDR3 protein: CASRSRENQPQHF
V gene: TRBV5-6; clone size: -; J gene: TRBJ1-2; D gene: TRBD1; CDR3 DNA: TGTGCCAGCAGCTTGGTTGGACAGGGGGACTATGGCTACACCTTC; CDR3 protein: CASSLVGQGDYGYTF
V gene: TRBV3-1/TRBV3-2; clone size: -; J gene: TRBJ1-6; D gene: TRBD1; CDR3 DNA: TGTGCCAGCAGAGGGGGACAGATTAATTCACCCCTCCACTTT; CDR3 protein: CASRGGQINSPLHF